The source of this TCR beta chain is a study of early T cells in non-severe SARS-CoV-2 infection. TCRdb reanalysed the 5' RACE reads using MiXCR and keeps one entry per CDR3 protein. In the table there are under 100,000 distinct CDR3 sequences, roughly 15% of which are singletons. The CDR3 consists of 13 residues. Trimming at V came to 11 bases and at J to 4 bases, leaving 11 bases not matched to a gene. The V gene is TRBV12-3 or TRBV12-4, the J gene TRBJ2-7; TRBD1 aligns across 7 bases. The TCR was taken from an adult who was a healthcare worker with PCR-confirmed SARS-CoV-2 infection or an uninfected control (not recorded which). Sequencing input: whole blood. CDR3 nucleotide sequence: TGTGCCGGTCACAGGGGCCTCCGGTACGAGCAGTACTTC. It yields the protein CAGHRGLRYEQYF.